A selection of T cell receptor beta chains follows, all from one sample in a study of spatial heterogeneity in lung cancer. TCRdb called the 5' RACE reads again in MiXCR, with one record for every CDR3 protein. Here the sample spans 7,500 to 9,000 distinct CDR3 sequences, 9% to 10% being singletons. Sequenced material: normal lung tissue next to the tumor, taken at surgery. These receptors came from a male donor with early-stage non-small cell lung cancer. Each CDR3 is given with its conserved first and last residue. The D gene is left open where the match is weak. Clone size is stated in some rows and not others, as once, few, many or a class when expanded.

CDR3nt	CDR3aa	j_gene	abundance	d_gene	v_gene
TGTGCCAGCAGCTCGGGACTAGCCAATGAGCAGTTCTTC	CASSSGLANEQFF	TRBJ2-1	many	TRBD2	TRBV7-2
TGCAGCGTTCCGGATCCGGGTAGCTACACCTTC	CSVPDPGSYTF	TRBJ1-2	many	-	TRBV29-1
TGTGCCAGCAGCTTAGGCTCAAGTCGGGGTGAGCAGTTCTTC	CASSLGSSRGEQFF	TRBJ2-1	many	-	TRBV7-6
TGTGCCACCAGTGCGTCCGATACTGAAGCTTTCTTT	CATSASDTEAFF	TRBJ1-1	many	-	TRBV24-1
TGTGCCAGCAGAGGGACAGGGGCCCTCTATGGCTACACCTTC	CASRGTGALYGYTF	TRBJ1-2	many	TRBD1	TRBV2
TGTGCCAGCAGCTCTGAAGCCCTAGTATCCTCCGAGCAGTACTTC	CASSSEALVSSEQYF	TRBJ2-7	-	-	TRBV11-2
TGTGCCAGCAGTTTGAACTCCCCCGAGCAGTACTTC	CASSLNSPEQYF	TRBJ2-7	medium-sized	-	TRBV28
TGTGCCAGCAGGGAACAGGGGAGGAACACCGGGGAGCTGTTTTTT	CASREQGRNTGELFF	TRBJ2-2	-	TRBD1	TRBV2
TGTGCCAGCAATCGGAGGGCTAGCGGGAGAGGGGGGCACAATGAGCAGTTCTTC	CASNRRASGRGGHNEQFF	TRBJ2-1	-	TRBD2	TRBV7-2
TGTGCCAGCAGCCCCGGTAGCGGGGTTTTTGGGGAGCAGTTCTTC	CASSPGSGVFGEQFF	TRBJ2-1	many	TRBD2	TRBV7-2
TGCAGCGTTGAGGCAGGAGCTGGGGAGACCCAGTACTTC	CSVEAGAGETQYF	TRBJ2-5	many	-	TRBV29-1
TGTGCCAGCAGTTTAGAGGGGGCCTTTTTGTACAATGAGCAGTTCTTC	CASSLEGAFLYNEQFF	TRBJ2-1	many	TRBD1	TRBV27
TGCAGCGTTGACCACCCTAGCGTCACTGAGCAGTTCTTC	CSVDHPSVTEQFF	TRBJ2-1	medium-sized	-	TRBV29-1
TGCAGCGCCTCCGGGACTAGCTCCTACGAGCAGTACTTC	CSASGTSSYEQYF	TRBJ2-7	many	TRBD2	TRBV29-1
TGTGCCAGCAGTTCTTGGGACAGTAATCAGCCCCAGCATTTT	CASSSWDSNQPQHF	TRBJ1-5	many	TRBD1	TRBV6-2/TRBV6-3
TGTGCCAGCAGCTACAGGGAGACCCAGTACTTC	CASSYRETQYF	TRBJ2-5	medium-sized	-	TRBV11-2
TGTGCCAGCAGTTTAGATCAAGGGGACACCGGGGAGCTGTTTTTT	CASSLDQGDTGELFF	TRBJ2-2	many	-	TRBV12-3/TRBV12-4
TGTGCCAGCAGCTCCCTATCTGGGGCCAACGTCCTGACTTTC	CASSSLSGANVLTF	TRBJ2-6	many	-	TRBV3-1
TGTGCCAGCAGTAACGGGGGGTGGGACACAGATACGCAGTATTTT	CASSNGGWDTDTQYF	TRBJ2-3	many	TRBD2	TRBV27
TGTGCCAGCAGCTACCGCGATGTGGACACTGAAGCTTTCTTT	CASSYRDVDTEAFF	TRBJ1-1	many	-	TRBV5-5
TGTGCCAGCAGCTTGATCACTAGATCTGACGAGCAGTACTTC	CASSLITRSDEQYF	TRBJ2-7	many	-	TRBV5-4
TGTGCCAGCAGCCCTGGACAGATATACAATGAGCAGTTCTTC	CASSPGQIYNEQFF	TRBJ2-1	many	-	TRBV3-1
TGTGCCAGCAGTTCCCGACCTCCCTTCTCCTACAATGAGCAGTTCTTC	CASSSRPPFSYNEQFF	TRBJ2-1	many	-	TRBV27
TGCGCCAGCAGAGAGCGGGAGTCCTACAATGAGCAGTTCTTC	CASRERESYNEQFF	TRBJ2-1	many	TRBD2	TRBV4-1